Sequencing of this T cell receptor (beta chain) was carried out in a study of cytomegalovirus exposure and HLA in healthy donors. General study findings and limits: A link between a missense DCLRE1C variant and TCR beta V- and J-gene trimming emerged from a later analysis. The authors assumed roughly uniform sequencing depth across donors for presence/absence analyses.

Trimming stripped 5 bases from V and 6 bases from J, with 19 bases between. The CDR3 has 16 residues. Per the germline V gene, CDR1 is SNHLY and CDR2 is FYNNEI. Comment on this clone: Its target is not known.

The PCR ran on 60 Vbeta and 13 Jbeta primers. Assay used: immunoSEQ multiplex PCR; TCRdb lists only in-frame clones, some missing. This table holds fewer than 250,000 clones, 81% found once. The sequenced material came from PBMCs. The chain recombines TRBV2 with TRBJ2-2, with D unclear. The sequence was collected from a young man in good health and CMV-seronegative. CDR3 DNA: TGTGCCAGCAGTCCATGGAGTTCGGTGATGCCCGGGGAGCTGTTTTTT. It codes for CASSPWSSVMPGELFF.